The clone carrying this T cell receptor beta chain showed up many times. The data derive from a study of blood T cell repertoires in COVID-19. Whole-study context: COVID-19 samples, acute and convalescent, were from the United States, Italy and Spain.

The CDR3 extends over 14 amino acids. The ends lost 5 bases at V and 0 bases at J; junction bases unmatched: 0. Germline CDR1 and CDR2: MRHNA and SNTAGT. The table came from immunoSEQ multiplex PCR; TCRdb's copy has only in-frame clones and leaves some out. The data contain roughly 200,000 clones, around nine tenths of them singletons. The specimen sequenced was peripheral blood. V and J are TRBV6-4 and TRBJ2-1; TRBD2 agrees at 8 bases. The clonotype originates from a woman between 18 and 30 years old who had recovered from COVID-19. The CDR3 spells CASSSGSSYNEQFF. The CDR3 nucleotides read TGTGCCAGCAGTAGCGGGAGCTCCTACAATGAGCAGTTCTTC.